This T cell receptor (beta chain) was observed in a study of CD8+CD57+ T cells in acquired aplastic anemia (dated by TCRdb to the late 2010s). Study-level background: On average, sorted CD4+ and CD8+ cells yielded approximately 3 ug of extracted DNA, with a range of about 0.17 to 27.4 ug. Healthy donor samples averaged roughly 9.8 million reads for CD4+ and about 11 million for CD8+ cells.

Genomic DNA was used as template for profiling of TCR beta VDJ combinations and CDR3 sequences. An Illumina HiSeq 2000 was used for TCR repertoire sequencing. The original pipeline was this. TRBV/TRBJ rearrangement plots, CDR3 size and DJ length profiles, and Simpson's diversity index were used to assess repertoires. The immunodominant clone was defined as the most abundant DNA sequence in deep sequencing data. CDR3 amino acid sequences were checked for sharing between subjects and were compared against published repertoires and the VDJdb database. Clones were called with MiXCR by TCRdb after fastp trimmed the public reads at Q25, and only in-frame beta chains were retained. Rows are unified per CDR3 protein, each entry keeping the most common DNA and genes. These V and J calls originate from TCRdb's pipeline instead of the authors' own analysis. The sample profile shows some 180,000 distinct CDR3 sequences; about 47% of them were found once. In total, the top ten clones hold under 3% of the sample.

Points on this clonotype: This receptor's antigen is unknown. A read error may be the cause here, since a much bigger clone is one base away.

Overall study outcomes, separate from this receptor: Twenty-nine CD8+ CDR3 sequences were found in both patients and controls but appeared to be highly expressed in patients and within the immunodominant clones of the patients. Patients and healthy controls showed no significant difference in CD8+ Simpson's diversity (P=0.060).

TCR repertoires of sorted CD4+ and CD8+ blood T cells from severe aplastic anemia patients and healthy subjects were deep-sequenced in the study. Ficoll-Paque density gradient centrifugation was used to isolate peripheral blood mononuclear cells. Before DNA extraction, CD4+ and CD8+ T cells were sorted with FACS or magnetic beads. Sequenced: sorted CD4+, CD8+, or CD8+CD57+ T cells (not recorded which) from PBMCs. The sequence derives from a human donor in good health.

CDR3 region: CASRPLDRGVGEQYF. The nucleotide sequence reads TGTGCCAGCCGCCCACTAGACAGGGGGGTCGGCGAGCAGTACTTC. The rearranged segments are TRBV25-1 and TRBJ2-7; 9 bases in the junction line up with TRBD1. The CDR3 runs 15 amino acids, cysteine and phenylalanine included. CDR3 DNA only is kept here, 45 bases in frame from base 1. CDR1 and CDR2 are read off the germline V gene as MGHDK and SYGVNS. Germline trimming: 8 bases from V, 6 bases from J; junction bases outside gene matches: 14.